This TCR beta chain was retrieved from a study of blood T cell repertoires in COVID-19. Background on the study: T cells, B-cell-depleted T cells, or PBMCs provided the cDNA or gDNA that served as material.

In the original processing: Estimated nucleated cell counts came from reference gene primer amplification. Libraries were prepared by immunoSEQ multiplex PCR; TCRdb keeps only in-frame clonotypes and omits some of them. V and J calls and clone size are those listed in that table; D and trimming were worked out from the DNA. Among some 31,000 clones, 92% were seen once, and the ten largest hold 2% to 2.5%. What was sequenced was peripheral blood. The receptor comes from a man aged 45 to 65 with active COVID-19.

CDR3 in DNA: TGCGCCAGCAGCCAATCCGGGACATCTCAAGAGACCCAGTACTTC. Its translation is CASSQSGTSQETQYF. V usage is TRBV5-1 and J usage is TRBJ2-5, with a weak D call TRBD1 (6 bases). Looked up from germline, CDR1 is SGHRS and CDR2 is YFSETQ. Trimming left V 4 bases short and J 2 bases short, with 15 bases between. The CDR3 runs 15 residues.